This note documents a single T cell receptor (beta chain) sequence. This specimen belongs to a study of siplizumab effects on memory and regulatory T cells. Clones were sequenced by immunoSEQ multiplex PCR, and TCRdb holds only the in-frame ones, with some missing. The data show some 100,000 clones, approximately 92% seen once. V lost 5 bases, J lost 3 bases, and 4 bases stayed unmatched. The CDR3 extends over 15 amino acids. The germline V gene has CDR1 SGHTS and CDR2 YDEGEE. This chain uses TRBV5-8 with TRBJ2-1, with 11 bases lining up with TRBD2. This clonotype originated in a human donor in good health. Some clones in this sample may be carry-over from other donors' samples. Sequencing input: CD4+ T cells sorted from blood. This CDR3 reads CASRRGLAVYNEQFF. The CDR3 DNA is TGTGCCAGCAGACGGGGACTAGCGGTCTACAATGAGCAGTTCTTC.